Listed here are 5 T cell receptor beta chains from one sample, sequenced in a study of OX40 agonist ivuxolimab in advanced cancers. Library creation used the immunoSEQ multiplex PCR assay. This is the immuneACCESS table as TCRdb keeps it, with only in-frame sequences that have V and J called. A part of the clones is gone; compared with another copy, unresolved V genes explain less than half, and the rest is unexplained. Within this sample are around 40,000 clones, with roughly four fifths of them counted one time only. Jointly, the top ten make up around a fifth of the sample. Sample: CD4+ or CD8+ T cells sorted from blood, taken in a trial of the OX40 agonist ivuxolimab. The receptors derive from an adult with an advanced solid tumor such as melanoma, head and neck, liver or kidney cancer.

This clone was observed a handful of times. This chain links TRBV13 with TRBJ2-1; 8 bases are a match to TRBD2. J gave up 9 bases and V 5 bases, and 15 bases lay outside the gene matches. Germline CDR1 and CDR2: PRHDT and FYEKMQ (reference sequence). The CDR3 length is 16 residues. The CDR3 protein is CASSTWTSSIVGEQFF. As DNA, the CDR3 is TGTGCCAGCAGCACCTGGACTAGCTCTATAGTAGGTGAGCAGTTCTTC. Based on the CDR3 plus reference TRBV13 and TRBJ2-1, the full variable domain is AAGVIQSPRHLIKEKRETATLKCYPIPRHDTVYWYQQGPGQDPQFLISFYEKMQSDKGSIPDRFSAQQFSDYHSELNMSSLELGDSALYFCASSTWTSSIVGEQFFGPGTRLTVL.

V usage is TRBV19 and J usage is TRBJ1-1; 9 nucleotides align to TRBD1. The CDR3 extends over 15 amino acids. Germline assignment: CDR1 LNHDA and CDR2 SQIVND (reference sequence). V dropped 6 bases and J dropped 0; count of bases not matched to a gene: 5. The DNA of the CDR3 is TGTGCCAGTAGCCAGGGACAGGGCCTGAACACTGAAGCTTTCTTT. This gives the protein CASSQGQGLNTEAFF.

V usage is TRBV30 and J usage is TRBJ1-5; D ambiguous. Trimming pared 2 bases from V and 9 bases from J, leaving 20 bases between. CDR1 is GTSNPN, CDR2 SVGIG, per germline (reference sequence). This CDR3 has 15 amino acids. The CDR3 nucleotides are TGTGCCTGGAGTCAGAACCCGGTAGGGCGGCGGCCCCAGCATTTT. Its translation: CAWSQNPVGRRPQHF.

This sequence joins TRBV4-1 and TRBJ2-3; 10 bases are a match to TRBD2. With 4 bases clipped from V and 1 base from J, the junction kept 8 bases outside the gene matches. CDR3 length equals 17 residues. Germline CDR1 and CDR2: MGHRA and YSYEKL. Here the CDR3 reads CASSRAGGHQGTDTQYF. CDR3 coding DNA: TGCGCCAGCAGCCGAGCGGGAGGGCATCAGGGCACAGATACGCAGTATTTT.

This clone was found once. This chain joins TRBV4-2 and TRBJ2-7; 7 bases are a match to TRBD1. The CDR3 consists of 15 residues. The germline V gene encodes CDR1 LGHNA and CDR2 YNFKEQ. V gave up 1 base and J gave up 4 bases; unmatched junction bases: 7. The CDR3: CASSQGQGGFYEQYF. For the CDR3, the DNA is TGTGCCAGCAGCCAAGGACAGGGTGGCTTTTACGAGCAGTACTTC.